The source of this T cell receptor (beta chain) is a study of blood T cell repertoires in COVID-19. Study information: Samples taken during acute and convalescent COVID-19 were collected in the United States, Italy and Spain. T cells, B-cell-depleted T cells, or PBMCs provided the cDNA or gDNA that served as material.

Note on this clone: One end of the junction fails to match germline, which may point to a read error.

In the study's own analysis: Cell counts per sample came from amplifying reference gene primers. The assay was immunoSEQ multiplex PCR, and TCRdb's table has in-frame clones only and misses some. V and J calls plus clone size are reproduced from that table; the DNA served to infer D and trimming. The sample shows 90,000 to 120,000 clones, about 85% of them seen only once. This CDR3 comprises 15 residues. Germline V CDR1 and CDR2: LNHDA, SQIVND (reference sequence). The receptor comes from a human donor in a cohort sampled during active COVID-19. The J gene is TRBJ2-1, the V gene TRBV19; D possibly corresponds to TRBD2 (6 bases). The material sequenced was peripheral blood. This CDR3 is CASRIGAGPPNEQFF. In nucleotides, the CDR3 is TGTGCCAGTAGAATAGGGGCGGGGCCCCCCAATGAGCAGTTCTTC.